This T cell receptor (beta chain) was identified during a study of blood T cell repertoires in COVID-19. CDR1 KGHSH and CDR2 LQKENI come from the germline V gene. V was clipped by 4 bases and J by 5 bases, with 14 bases between them. The CDR3 runs to 14 residues. Using immunoSEQ multiplex PCR, the repertoire was profiled, and TCRdb retains in-frame clones only, with some absent. The sample has around 100,000 clones, about 87% seen once; the top ten hold 11%. The receptor was derived from a man older than 75 with acute or convalescent COVID-19. Sequenced sample: peripheral blood. This sequence joins TRBV18 and TRBJ2-5; the D gene is possibly TRBD2 (7 bases). The DNA for the CDR3 is TGTGCCAGCTCACTTGTTGCGGGGGCTGAGACCCAGTACTTC. Its protein is CASSLVAGAETQYF.